The rows below give T cell receptor beta chains drawn from one sample of a study of cytomegalovirus exposure and HLA in healthy donors. The data were produced by immunoSEQ multiplex PCR, yet TCRdb's version contains in-frame clones alone and is incomplete. The table has 150,000 to 200,000 clones, roughly 80% seen once. Sequencing was done on a sample of PBMCs. These receptors all stem from a female donor in good health and CMV-seronegative. The conserved cysteine and the conserved F or W are not part of the CDR3 here.

>TRBV28|TRBJ2-7
ASSAEGTELYEQY
>TRBV5-1|.
ASSPGTGGYEQY
>TRBV7-3|TRBJ1-1
ASSLLTGVNTEAF
>TRBV5-4|TRBJ2-1
ASEAGTYNEQF
>TRBV5-1|TRBJ1-3
ASSPSVGSSGNTIY
>TRBV5-1|TRBJ1-1
ASSRGTGLNTEAF
>TRBV6-5|.
ASRMTGGYSYEQY
>TRBV18|TRBJ2-3
ASSAPGLQPTDTQY
>TRBV30|TRBJ2-2
AWNGGAGGRRELF
>TRBV2|TRBJ1-3
ASGTSGNTIY
>TRBV5-1|TRBJ2-3
ASSSDRGLTDTQY
>TRBV5-1|TRBJ2-1
ASSSGLAGGPTYNEQF
>TRBV9|TRBJ1-2
ASSVGQDNYGYT
>TRBV4-1|TRBJ1-2
ASSGHRGGNYGYT
>TRBV5-1|TRBJ2-7
ASSPKGTGGSYEQY
>TRBV7-2|TRBJ2-3
ASSPFLSLAGGLGDTQY
>TRBV30|TRBJ1-4
AWRDRGEKLF
>TRBV6-4|TRBJ2-1
ASSSGLYNEQF
>TRBV7-9|TRBJ2-3
ASSSRVAFSTSTDTQY
>TRBV7-3|TRBJ2-4
ASSPRSGSTTKNIQY
>TRBV28|.
ASSSPDRGHSYEQY
>TRBV19|TRBJ1-5
ASSMSGGNQPQH
>TRBV2|TRBJ2-1
ASHRDSGYNEQF